This TCR beta chain was sequenced in a study of T cells in Graves' hyperthyroidism and ophthalmopathy. The source material, RNA transcripts, was used to amplify TCR beta CDR3 regions. First-round RT-PCR targeting the TCR CDR3 was performed with the HTBI primer set. Each CDR3 protein is one row after TCRdb ran MiXCR on the multiplex PCR reads. The table shows about 200,000 distinct CDR3 sequences, with about 15% occurring only once. This clonotype was recorded at least ten times. Germline loops: CDR1 DFQATT, CDR2 SNEGSKA (reference sequence). Trimming removed 3 bases at V and 2 bases at J, with 15 bases between. CDR3 length: 15 amino acids.

This clonotype was obtained from a woman aged 50 to 60 with Graves' hyperthyroidism. The sequencing input was blood. V gene TRBV20-1 combines with J gene TRBJ2-3, with D unclear. The CDR3 coding sequence is TGCAGTGCTAGTAGCCTAGATAATCCCACAGATACGCAGTATTTT. Its protein product is CSASSLDNPTDTQYF.